The next 31 T cell receptor beta chains were all read from a single sample in a study of cytomegalovirus exposure and HLA in healthy donors. Primers for the PCR totalled 60 Vbeta and 13 Jbeta. The assay was immunoSEQ multiplex PCR, and TCRdb's table has in-frame clones only and misses some. This repertoire shows about 180,000 clones, 82% found once; its top ten account for more than 0.4%. Sequenced sample: PBMCs. The origin of the receptors is a woman in her forties or fifties in good health and CMV-seronegative.

The CDR3 spells CAISGGRDEKLFF. CDR3 DNA: TGTGCCATCTCCGGGGGGCGCGATGAAAAACTGTTTTTT. The chain has TRBV10-3 and TRBJ1-4, with TRBD1 as a possible D gene (6 bases). The V and J ends lost 8 bases and 6 bases respectively, with 13 bases between them. Looked up from germline, CDR1 is ENHRY and CDR2 is SYGVKD. This CDR3 is built from 13 residues.

In the case of this clone: In the same sample, other DNA sequences code for this CDR3. This chain joins TRBV9 and TRBJ2-1; 10 positions match TRBD1. The CDR3 runs 15 residues. Germline V gives CDR1 SGDLS, CDR2 YYNGEE. The trim removed 2 bases at V and 4 bases at J, leaving 3 bases unmatched. DNA of the CDR3: TGTGCCAGCAGCGTCGGACAGGGGGTATACAATGAGCAGTTCTTC. Translated: CASSVGQGVYNEQFF.

The rearrangement links TRBV5-6 to TRBJ2-7; D may be TRBD2 (6 bases). Trimming left V 4 bases short and J 3 bases short, with 14 bases between. Germline V gene sequence: CDR1 SGHDT, CDR2 YYEEEE. This CDR3 is built from 14 residues. CDR3 region: CASSAGLGSYEQYF. The CDR3 nucleotides are TGTGCCAGCAGCGCGGGACTTGGGAGCTACGAGCAGTACTTC.

The genes are TRBV2 and TRBJ1-1; D is uncertain. This CDR3 has 11 amino acids. The germline gives CDR1 SNHLY, CDR2 FYNNEI. V lost 6 bases, J lost 4 bases, and 6 bases lay in between. The CDR3 here is CASRNITEAFF. The CDR3 DNA is TGTGCCAGCAGAAACATCACTGAAGCTTTCTTT.

The genes are TRBV27 and TRBJ1-4; 7 nucleotides line up with TRBD1. Trimming at V came to 9 bases and at J to 4 bases, leaving 8 bases not matched to a gene. The CDR3 contains 14 residues. Germline values: CDR1 MNHEY, CDR2 SMNVEV (reference sequence). CDR3 loop: CASRPTGSNEKLFF. The CDR3 coding sequence is TGTGCCAGTCGACCGACAGGGAGTAATGAAAAACTGTTTTTT. Full variable domain (missing parts from reference TRBV27 and TRBJ1-4): EAQVTQNPRYLITVTGKKLTVTCSQNMNHEYMSWYRQDPGLGLRQIYYSMNVEVTDKGDVPEGYKVSRKEKRNFPLILESPSPNQTSLYFCASRPTGSNEKLFFGSGTQLSVL.

The V gene is TRBV2, the J gene TRBJ2-3; D is possibly TRBD2 (5 bases). The germline gives CDR1 SNHLY, CDR2 FYNNEI. V gave up 4 bases and J gave up 6 bases, with 8 bases separating them. The CDR3 sequence is 12 residues long. The CDR3 region is CASSALDDTQYF. The CDR3 coding sequence is TGTGCCAGCAGTGCACTAGATGATACGCAGTATTTT.

In regard to this clone: Mismatch with germline at one junction end may stem from a read error. This chain joins TRBV5-1 and TRBJ2-7; D tentatively fits TRBD1 or TRBD2 (6 bases each). CDR3 length equals 15 residues. Germline V gives CDR1 SGHRS, CDR2 YFSETQ. CDR3: CASTLGAEGGYEQYF. Written as DNA, the CDR3 is TGCGCCAGCACCTTGGGGGCGGAGGGAGGCTACGAGCAGTACTTC.

The chain carries TRBV30 and TRBJ2-5; maybe TRBD1 (6 bases). CDR1 is GTSNPN, CDR2 SVGIG, per germline (reference sequence). V was pared by 3 bases and J by 3 bases, with 11 bases between. This CDR3 spans 13 amino acids. CDR3 sequence reads: CAWSEDSEETQYF. The CDR3 region has the DNA TGTGCCTGGAGCGAGGACAGTGAAGAGACCCAGTACTTC. Supplemented by reference TRBV30 and TRBJ2-5, the full variable domain reads SQTIHQWPATLVQPVGSPLSLECTVEGTSNPNLYWYRQAAGRGLQLLFYSVGIGQISSEVPQNLSASRPQDRQFILSSKKLLLSDSGFYLCAWSEDSEETQYFGPGTRLLVL.

In its sample, this clone was seen a few times. J is TRBJ1-4 and V is TRBV27, with a weak D call TRBD1 (5 bases). The CDR3 totals 14 residues. Between the trimmed V and J ends, which lost 2 bases and 7 bases, there was a span of 11 bases. Germline loops: CDR1 MNHEY, CDR2 SMNVEV (reference sequence). The CDR3 reads CASSLQRGIEKLFF. In DNA, the CDR3 is TGTGCCAGCAGTTTACAAAGGGGAATTGAAAAACTGTTTTTT.

The J gene is TRBJ2-7, the V gene TRBV12-2; TRBD2, as called in the table, went unchecked against the DNA. TRBV12-2 is labeled a pseudogene. There are 15 residues in the CDR3. The CDR3 sequence: CASRRGLVNVHEQYF. For the CDR3, the DNA is TGTGCAAGTCGCCGAGGACTAGTCAACGTCCACGAGCAGTACTTC.

This rearrangement joins TRBV23-1 to TRBJ2-3, with 7 bases identical to TRBD2. TRBV23-1 carries the ORF label, with uncertain function. V trimming: 4 bases; J trimming: 1 base; junction bases outside the gene matches: 5. The CDR3 has 15 residues. The CDR3 spells CASSPRLAGTDTQYF. DNA for the CDR3: TGCGCCAGCAGTCCCAGACTAGCTGGCACAGATACGCAGTATTTT.

Concerning this clone itself: At one of its ends the junction is not consistent with the germline gene, which may arise from a read error. This rearrangement joins TRBV28 to TRBJ2-4; weak D call: TRBD2 (6 bases). This CDR3 contains 17 residues. From germline, CDR1 is MDHEN and CDR2 SYDVKM. The CDR3 nucleotides are TGTGCCAGCAGTTTATGGAGCGAAGGGAGGACCAAAAACAGTCAGTACTTC. It codes for CASSLWSEGRTKNSQYF.

The chain uses TRBV4-3 and TRBJ1-1, with D unresolved. Trimming shortened V by 0 bases and J by 0 bases, and 11 bases separated the two germline ends. The CDR3 contains 16 residues. Germline CDR1 and CDR2: LGHNA and YSLEER. The CDR3 nucleotides read TGCGCCAGCAGCCAAGATCCCCCGGGGATGAACACTGAAGCTTTCTTT. It specifies CASSQDPPGMNTEAFF.

This clone was counted once. The chain has TRBV6-1 and TRBJ1-6, with TRBD1 as a possible D gene (5 bases). Trimming pared 2 bases from V and 1 base from J, leaving 6 bases between. This CDR3 is built from 15 residues. The V gene's germline CDR1 is MNHNS and CDR2 SASEGT. CDR3 coding DNA: TGTGCCAGCAGTGAAAGGACATCCTATAATTCACCCCTCCACTTT. Its protein is CASSERTSYNSPLHF.

The J gene is TRBJ1-1, the V gene TRBV28; possibly TRBD1 for D (6 bases). This CDR3 has 12 amino acids. Trimming pared 10 bases from V and 1 base from J, leaving 10 bases between. CDR1 MDHEN and CDR2 SYDVKM come from the germline V gene. The CDR3 sequence: CAIRRGNTEAFF. As DNA, the CDR3 is TGTGCCATCCGCAGGGGGAACACTGAAGCTTTCTTT.

The chain is built from TRBV28 and TRBJ2-3; D is unclear. The CDR3 runs to 14 residues. Deletions cut 2 bases from V and 6 bases from J, with 12 bases between. Germline values: CDR1 MDHEN, CDR2 SYDVKM. The CDR3 sequence: CASSLGRPWDTQYF. In DNA, the CDR3 is TGTGCCAGCAGTTTAGGCCGCCCCTGGGATACGCAGTATTTT.

V is TRBV5-1 and J is TRBJ2-3, with 8 bases aligning to TRBD2. J was trimmed by 3 bases and V by 7 bases; bases with no gene match: 10. There are 15 residues in the CDR3. Germline V CDR1 and CDR2: SGHRS, YFSETQ. This CDR3 reads CASSGGVFETDTQYF. In DNA, the CDR3 is TGCGCCAGCTCGGGAGGGGTTTTTGAAACAGATACGCAGTATTTT.

The chain uses TRBV19 and TRBJ2-3; D might be TRBD2 (6 bases). With 6 bases removed from V and 2 bases from J, the gap between germline ends came to 12 bases. Germline values: CDR1 LNHDA, CDR2 SQIVND (reference sequence). This CDR3 is 14 amino acids long. CDR3 region: CASRVAVNTDTQYF. For the CDR3, the DNA is TGTGCCAGTAGGGTAGCGGTGAACACAGATACGCAGTATTTT.

This chain links TRBV6-5 with TRBJ1-2, with no clear D. The germline gives CDR1 MNHEY, CDR2 SVGAGI. Trimming took off 0 bases at V and 8 bases at J, with 16 bases between the two ends. CDR3 length: 15 amino acids. The CDR3 loop is CASSYSMRVGEGYTF. For the CDR3, the DNA is TGTGCCAGCAGTTACTCGATGAGGGTCGGCGAAGGCTACACCTTC.

The J gene is TRBJ1-1, the V gene TRBV11-3; no reliable D call. This CDR3 has 15 amino acids. Germline V gene sequence: CDR1 SGHNT, CDR2 YENEEA. Trimming removed 1 base at V and 3 bases at J, with 12 bases between. The CDR3 sequence is CASSLAAGADTEAFF. Here the CDR3 DNA reads TGTGCCAGCAGCTTAGCTGCCGGAGCGGACACTGAAGCTTTCTTT.

The chain recombines TRBV28 with TRBJ2-1, with TRBD2 as a possible D gene (6 bases). V was shortened by 3 bases and J by 2 bases, with 11 bases between the two germline ends. The length of the CDR3 is 15 residues. Looked up from germline, CDR1 is MDHEN and CDR2 is SYDVKM. The CDR3 nucleotides are TGTGCCAGCAGTTTTGGGGAGGTCGCCTACAATGAGCAGTTCTTC. Translating it yields CASSFGEVAYNEQFF.

This chain connects TRBV27 to TRBJ2-7, with D tentatively TRBD2 (6 bases). Per germline, CDR1 MNHEY and CDR2 SMNVEV (reference sequence). Trimming pared 7 bases from V and 6 bases from J, leaving 13 bases between. CDR3 length: 12 amino acids. CDR3 in amino acids: CASISSAGEQYF. The CDR3 DNA reads as TGTGCCAGCATTTCCTCAGCGGGCGAGCAGTACTTC.

This clone was picked up a small number of times. The V and J genes are TRBV6-5 and TRBJ1-1; D unresolved. The ends were cut back, 6 bases at V and 9 bases at J, with 11 bases in the middle. CDR1 and CDR2 (germline): MNHEY, SVGAGI. The CDR3 loop spans 11 amino acids. This CDR3 is CASSTAQQAFF. For the CDR3, the DNA is TGTGCCAGCAGCACAGCCCAACAAGCTTTCTTT.

This chain joins TRBV6-5 and TRBJ2-7, with 9 bases fitting TRBD1. This CDR3 spans 14 amino acids. The germline V gene encodes CDR1 MNHEY and CDR2 SVGAGI. The V and J ends lost 6 bases and 3 bases, in that order; junction bases with no gene match: 6. Here the CDR3 DNA reads TGTGCCAGCAGGTACGGGACAGGGTTCTACGAGCAGTACTTC. Amino acids: CASRYGTGFYEQYF.

V usage is TRBV5-4 and J usage is TRBJ2-2; D gene ambiguous. V dropped 1 base and J dropped 4 bases, with 8 bases sitting between them. The V gene's germline CDR1 is SGHNT and CDR2 YYREEE (reference sequence). This CDR3 comprises 14 residues. CDR3 nucleotide sequence: TGTGCCAGCAGCTTGAACCCACTCACCGGGGAGCTGTTTTTT. It encodes CASSLNPLTGELFF.

V and J are TRBV29-1 and TRBJ2-5, with 8 bases aligning to TRBD2. The CDR3 covers 15 residues. Trimming at V came to 5 bases and at J to 3 bases, leaving 11 bases not matched to a gene. Germline assignment: CDR1 SQVTM and CDR2 ANQGSEA. CDR3 sequence: CSVRGSGALKETQYF. The CDR3 bases are TGCAGCGTTCGGGGTAGCGGGGCTTTAAAAGAGACCCAGTACTTC. Supplemented by reference TRBV29-1 and TRBJ2-5, the full variable domain reads SAVISQKPSRDICQRGTSLTIQCQVDSQVTMMFWYRQQPGQSLTLIATANQGSEATYESGFVIDKFPISRPNLTFSTLTVSNMSPEDSSIYLCSVRGSGALKETQYFGPGTRLLVL.

This clone was observed once. The chain combines TRBV7-9 with TRBJ2-2; D gene uncertain. The V and J ends lost 2 bases and 8 bases respectively, with 12 bases between them. This CDR3 is 14 amino acids long. CDR1 is SEHNR and CDR2 is FQNEAQ in the germline V gene (reference sequence). The CDR3 is CASSLSRFQGELFF. DNA of the CDR3: TGTGCCAGCAGCTTATCTCGGTTTCAAGGGGAGCTGTTTTTT.

The CDR3 loop is CSVGLAGTGELFF. In DNA form, the CDR3 reads TGCAGCGTAGGACTAGCGGGTACCGGGGAGCTGTTTTTT. The chain has TRBV29-1 and TRBJ2-2; 11 bases map to TRBD2. Germline assignment: CDR1 SQVTM and CDR2 ANQGSEA. V shed 6 bases, J shed 5 bases, and the junction held 2 bases outside the gene matches. The CDR3 has 13 amino acids.

This chain uses TRBV18 with TRBJ2-5; no definite D call. The CDR3 has 13 residues. Trimming removed 0 bases at V and 1 base at J, with 3 bases between. Germline CDR1 and CDR2: KGHSH and LQKENI. This CDR3 is CASSPPSQETQYF. The CDR3 bases are TGTGCCAGCTCACCACCTAGCCAAGAGACCCAGTACTTC.

This clone was recorded once. V gene TRBV7-2 combines with J gene TRBJ2-1; 9 bases agree with TRBD2. V lost 5 bases and J lost 9; bases outside the gene matches: 8. The V gene's germline CDR1 is SGHTA and CDR2 FQGNSA. The CDR3 consists of 14 residues. The CDR3: CASSPGLASGEQFF. CDR3 DNA: TGTGCCAGCAGCCCAGGACTAGCGTCGGGTGAGCAGTTCTTC.

V usage is TRBV5-1 and J usage is TRBJ2-5; the match to TRBD2 covers 9 bases. This CDR3 contains 14 residues. Germline V gene data show CDR1 as SGHRS and CDR2 as YFSETQ. J was trimmed by 4 bases and V by 0 bases; bases with no gene match: 1. The CDR3: CASSLASGAETQYF. In nucleotides, the CDR3 is TGCGCCAGCAGCTTGGCTAGCGGGGCAGAGACCCAGTACTTC.